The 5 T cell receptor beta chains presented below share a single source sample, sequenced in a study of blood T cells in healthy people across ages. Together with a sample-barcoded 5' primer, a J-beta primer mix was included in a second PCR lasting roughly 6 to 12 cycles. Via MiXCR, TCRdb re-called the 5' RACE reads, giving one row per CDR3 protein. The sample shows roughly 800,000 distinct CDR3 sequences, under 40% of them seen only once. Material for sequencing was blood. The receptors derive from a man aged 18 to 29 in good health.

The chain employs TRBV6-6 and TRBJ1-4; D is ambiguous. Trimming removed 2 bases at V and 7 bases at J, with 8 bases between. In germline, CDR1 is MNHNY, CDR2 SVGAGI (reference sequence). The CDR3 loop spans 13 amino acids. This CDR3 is CASSYRGGEKLFF. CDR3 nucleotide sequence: TGTGCCAGCAGTTACAGAGGCGGTGAAAAACTGTTTTTT.

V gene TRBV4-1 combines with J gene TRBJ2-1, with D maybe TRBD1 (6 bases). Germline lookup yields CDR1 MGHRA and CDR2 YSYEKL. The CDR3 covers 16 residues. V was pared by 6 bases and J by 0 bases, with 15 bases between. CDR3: CASRGPGTLSYNEQFF. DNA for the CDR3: TGCGCCAGCAGAGGGCCCGGGACACTCTCCTACAATGAGCAGTTCTTC.

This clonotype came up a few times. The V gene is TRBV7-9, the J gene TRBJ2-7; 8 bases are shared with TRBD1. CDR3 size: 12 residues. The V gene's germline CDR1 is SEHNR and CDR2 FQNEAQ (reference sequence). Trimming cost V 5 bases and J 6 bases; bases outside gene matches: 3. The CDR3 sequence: CASSRDRTEQYF. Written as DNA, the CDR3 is TGTGCCAGCAGCCGGGACAGGACCGAGCAGTACTTC. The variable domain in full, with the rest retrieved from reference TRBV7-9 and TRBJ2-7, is DTGVSQNPRHKITKRGQNVTFRCDPISEHNRLYWYRQTLGQGPEFLTYFQNEAQLEKSRLLSDRFSAERPKGSFSTLEIQRTEQGDSAMYLCASSRDRTEQYFGPGTRLTVT.

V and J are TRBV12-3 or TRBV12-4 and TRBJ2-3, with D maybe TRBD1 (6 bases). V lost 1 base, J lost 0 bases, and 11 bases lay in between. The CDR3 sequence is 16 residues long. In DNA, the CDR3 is TGTGCCAGCAGTTTAGGTCGGGACACAAGCACAGATACGCAGTATTTT. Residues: CASSLGRDTSTDTQYF.

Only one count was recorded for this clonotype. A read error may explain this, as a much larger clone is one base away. The CDR3 DNA follows: TGTGCCAGCAGCCAAGGATCAGCTACCACAGGTACGCAGTATTTT. Translating gives CASSQGSATTGTQYF. The chain is built from TRBV4-2 and TRBJ2-3, with a possible D match to TRBD1 (5 bases). CDR3 length: 15 amino acids. The germline gives CDR1 LGHNA, CDR2 YNFKEQ.